This TCR beta chain was recovered during a study of blood T cells in healthy people across ages. General study findings and limits: More naive CD4+ cells and higher diversity marked long-lived donors relative to aged donors.

This clonotype came up a few times. Its antigen is still unknown. The CDR3 totals 14 residues. Germline V gene data show CDR1 as MNHNS and CDR2 as SASEGT. The ends lost 8 bases at V and 6 bases at J; junction bases unmatched: 10. With a J-beta primer mix and a sample-barcoded 5' primer, a second PCR ran about 7 to 12 cycles. Per-sample output comprised a minimum of 3 million paired-end reads containing CDR3. Each CDR3 protein gets one entry after TCRdb re-called the 5' RACE reads with MiXCR. The sample contains roughly 1.5 million distinct CDR3 sequences, about 45% of which appear only once. This chain uses TRBV6-1 with TRBJ1-5; 7 bases line up with TRBD1. The sample comprised blood. The receptor was derived from a woman aged 18-30 years in good health. This CDR3 is CASLGQARSQPQHF. CDR3 coding DNA: TGTGCCAGCCTAGGACAGGCCCGCTCTCAGCCCCAGCATTTT.